This paragraph covers one TCR beta chain sequence. These data belong to a study of T cells expressing NK-cell markers. CDR1 and CDR2 (germline): SGHTA, FQGTGA. CDR3 length equals 12 residues. TCRdb re-called the 5' RACE reads and gives one entry per CDR3 protein, without DNA. Here the sample table reports 300,000 or so distinct CDR3 sequences. Specimen: blood T cells: a sorted CD56 or NKG2C T cell subset, CD4+ or CD8+ T cells, or bulk PBMC T cells (not recorded which). V gene TRBV7-3 combines with J gene TRBJ2-3. This clonotype originated in a woman aged 18 to 75 in good health. The CDR3 here is CASRSDGGTQYF.